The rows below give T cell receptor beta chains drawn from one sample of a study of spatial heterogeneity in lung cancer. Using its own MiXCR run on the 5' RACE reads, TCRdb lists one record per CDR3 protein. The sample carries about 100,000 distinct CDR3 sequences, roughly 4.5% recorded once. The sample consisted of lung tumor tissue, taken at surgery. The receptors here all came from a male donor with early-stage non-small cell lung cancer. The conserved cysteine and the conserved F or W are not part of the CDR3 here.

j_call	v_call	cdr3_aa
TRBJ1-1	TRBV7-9	ASSPRGTANTEAF
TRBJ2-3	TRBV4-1	ASSQVFSGRWDTQY
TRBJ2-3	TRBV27	ASSFNGDTQY
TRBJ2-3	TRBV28	ASSPSGRPTDTQY
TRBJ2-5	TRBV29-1	SVEKEMELETQY
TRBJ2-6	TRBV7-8	ASSLLLSGANVLT
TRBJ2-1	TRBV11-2	ASSLMRSANNEQF
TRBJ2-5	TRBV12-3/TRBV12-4	ASSSPQGQAGKETQY
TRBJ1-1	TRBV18	ASSPSTGNTEAF
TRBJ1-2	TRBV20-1	SARDFGQGSYGYT
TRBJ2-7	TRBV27	ASSSILAGGREQY
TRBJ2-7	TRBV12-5	ASGLVPQLDRSYEQY
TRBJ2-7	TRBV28	ASSYRGYEQY
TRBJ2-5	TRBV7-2	ASSFGRQETQY
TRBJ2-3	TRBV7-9	ASSPPDTQY